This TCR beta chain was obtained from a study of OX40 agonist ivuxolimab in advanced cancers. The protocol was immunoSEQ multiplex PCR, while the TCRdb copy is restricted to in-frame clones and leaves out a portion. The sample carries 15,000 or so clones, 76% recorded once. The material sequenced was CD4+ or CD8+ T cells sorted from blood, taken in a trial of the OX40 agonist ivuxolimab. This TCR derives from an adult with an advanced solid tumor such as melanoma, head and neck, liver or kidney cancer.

The CDR3 is CASSYVASNEQFF. The DNA of the CDR3 is TGCGCCAGCAGCTACGTCGCGAGCAATGAGCAGTTCTTC. V is TRBV4-1 and J is TRBJ2-1; D call uncertain. This CDR3 is built from 13 residues. Trimming pared 5 bases from V and 6 bases from J, leaving 11 bases between. CDR1 and CDR2 from the germline V gene are MGHRA and YSYEKL.